The sequence of this T cell receptor (beta chain) was determined in a study of read filtering for tumor transcriptome and immune sequencing. Study context: Mean patient age was roughly 66 years, range about 45 to 85; 16 to 20 male, around 15 female. RNA-seq yielded only about 75 to 1273 TCR reads, IR-seq about 3.5 to 10.27 million. After DNase treatment, RNA was made into whole-transcriptome libraries.

Germline CDR1 and CDR2: SNHLY and FYNNEI. The CDR3 extends over 16 amino acids. V shed 6 bases, J shed 6 bases, and the junction held 16 bases outside the gene matches. About this clonotype itself: Its target is unknown.

Study conclusions and caveats: Sorted CD138-negative bone marrow cells were not purified T cells.

The library was built from around 380 ng RNA with molecular barcoded adaptors for alpha/delta and beta/gamma chains. TCRdb reprocessed the reads with MiXCR, giving one entry per CDR3 protein. Seen here are more than 55,000 distinct CDR3 sequences, approximately 18% observed once, and the top ten hold under 13%. The receptor was isolated from a donor aged 40 or over with multiple myeloma. The specimen sequenced was a population of CD138-negative cells sorted from bone marrow. The chain couples TRBV2 to TRBJ1-2; 7 bases fit TRBD1. CDR3 sequence (DNA): TGTGCCAGCAGCGTTTGGACAGGCCTTGAGAGGAATGGCTACACCTTC. Amino acids: CASSVWTGLERNGYTF.